The subject of this entry is one T cell receptor (beta chain). What it binds is not known. PCR used 60 Vbeta primers and 13 Jbeta primers. The assay was immunoSEQ multiplex PCR, and TCRdb's table has in-frame clones only and misses some. In the table there are 150,000 or so clones, approximately 80% of which are singletons. This entry belongs to a study of cytomegalovirus exposure and HLA in healthy donors. Notes on the study in general: A later analysis appeared to link common viral pathogens to several of the most significant clusters. The investigators catalogued 164 TCR beta chains as cytomegalovirus-associated. Later analysis associated a missense DCLRE1C variant with TCR beta V- and J-gene trimming.

V lost 5 bases to trimming and J lost 8 bases, with 22 bases between them. This CDR3 spans 16 amino acids. Germline V gives CDR1 MNHEY, CDR2 SMNVEV (reference sequence). The chain carries TRBV27 and TRBJ2-1; D possibly corresponds to TRBD2 (5 bases). This sequence was found in a woman aged 40 to 50 in good health and CMV-seropositive. The sequenced material came from PBMCs. The CDR3 DNA reads as TGTGCCAGCAGTGGCCTCGGCGGGCTCCTAAGTCATGAGCAGTTCTTC. Its translation is CASSGLGGLLSHEQFF.